The clone carrying this T cell receptor (beta chain) was seen only a few times. They isolated at least 6 million PBMCs from each sample. A minimum of 6 micrograms of total RNA was extracted per sample. The data were taken from a study of blood T cells in healthy people across ages. A sample-barcoded 5' primer and a J-beta primer mix were used in a second PCR of roughly 7 to 12 cycles. TCRdb analysed the 5' RACE reads with MiXCR anew, one entry per CDR3 protein. Here the sample spans hundreds of thousands of distinct CDR3 sequences, over 45% being singletons. Trimming cost V 3 bases and J 2 bases; bases outside gene matches: 5. CDR1 and CDR2 from the germline V gene are MNHEY and SMNVEV (reference sequence). The CDR3 is 16 amino acids.

Specimen: blood. The V call is TRBV27, the J call TRBJ2-7, with 12 positions matching TRBD2. This TCR derives from a man under 40 in good health. The CDR3 DNA sequence: TGTGCCAGCAGTTTCAGGACTAGCGGGATTGCCTACGAGCAGTACTTC. It yields the protein CASSFRTSGIAYEQYF.